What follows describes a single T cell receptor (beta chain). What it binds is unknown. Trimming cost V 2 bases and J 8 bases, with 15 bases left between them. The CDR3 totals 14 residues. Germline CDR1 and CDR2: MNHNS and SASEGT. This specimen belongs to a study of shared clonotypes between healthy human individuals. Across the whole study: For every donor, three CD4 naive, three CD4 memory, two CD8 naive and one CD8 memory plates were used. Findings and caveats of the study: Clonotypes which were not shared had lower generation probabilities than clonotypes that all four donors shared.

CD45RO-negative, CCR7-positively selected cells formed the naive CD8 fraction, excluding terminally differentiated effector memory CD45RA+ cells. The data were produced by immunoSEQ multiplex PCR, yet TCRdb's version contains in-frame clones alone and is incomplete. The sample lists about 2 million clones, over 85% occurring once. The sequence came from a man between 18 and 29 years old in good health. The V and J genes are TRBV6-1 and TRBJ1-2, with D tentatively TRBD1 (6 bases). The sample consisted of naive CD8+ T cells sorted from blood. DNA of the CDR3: TGTGCCAGCAGTGAATTCAGGGGTAATACGGGCTACACCTTC. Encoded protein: CASSEFRGNTGYTF.